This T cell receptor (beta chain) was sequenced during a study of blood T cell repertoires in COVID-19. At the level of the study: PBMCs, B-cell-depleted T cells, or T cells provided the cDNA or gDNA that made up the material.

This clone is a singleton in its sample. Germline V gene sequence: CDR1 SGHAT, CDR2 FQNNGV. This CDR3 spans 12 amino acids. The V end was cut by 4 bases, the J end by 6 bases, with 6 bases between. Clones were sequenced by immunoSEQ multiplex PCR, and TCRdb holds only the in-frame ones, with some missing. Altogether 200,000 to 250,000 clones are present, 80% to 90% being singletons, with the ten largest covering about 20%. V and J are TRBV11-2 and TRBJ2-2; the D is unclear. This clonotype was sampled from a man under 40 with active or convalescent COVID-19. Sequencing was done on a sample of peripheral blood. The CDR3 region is CASSSGSGELFF. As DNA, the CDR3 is TGTGCCAGCAGCTCCGGGTCCGGGGAGCTGTTTTTT.